The clone carrying this T cell receptor (beta chain) came up a few times. V was pared by 3 bases and J by 0 bases, with 5 bases between. The CDR3 is 13 amino acids. From germline, CDR1 is LGHDT and CDR2 YNNKEL (reference sequence). This sample is drawn from a study of control samples from healthy donors and cancer patients. This table comes from immunoSEQ multiplex PCR, and its TCRdb copy is limited to in-frame clones, with some not included. The sample records 120,000 or so clones, 85% to 95% being singletons. This receptor was obtained from a man under 40 in good health. The specimen sequenced was blood. This chain links TRBV3-1 (or the pseudogene TRBV3-2) with TRBJ1-1; D not resolved. The CDR3 DNA reads TGTGCCAGCAGCCACGGTATGAACACTGAAGCTTTCTTT. Residues: CASSHGMNTEAFF.